This TCR beta chain was retrieved from a study of T cell repertoires in ileal Crohn's disease. Sample time point: inflamed ileum from the surgical specimen. Patients were adults with ileal or ileocolonic Crohn's disease needing resection. CDR3 length: 16 residues. Germline loops: CDR1 SGHRS, CDR2 YFSETQ. With 4 bases removed from V and 4 bases from J, the gap between germline ends came to 20 bases. This clone has just one count. The method was immunoSEQ multiplex PCR; TCRdb's version includes in-frame clones alone and lacks a portion of them. Of roughly 6,600 clones detected, approximately 80% appear once; the ten largest clones hold about a tenth.

The sequenced material came from ileal tissue. The sequence came from an adult with Crohn's disease. The chain joins TRBV5-1 to TRBJ2-5, with D possibly matching TRBD2 (5 bases). CDR3 nucleotide sequence: TGCGCCAGCAGCACGATCCCGGAGAGGGTGAGAGAGACCCAGTACTTC. It specifies CASSTIPERVRETQYF.